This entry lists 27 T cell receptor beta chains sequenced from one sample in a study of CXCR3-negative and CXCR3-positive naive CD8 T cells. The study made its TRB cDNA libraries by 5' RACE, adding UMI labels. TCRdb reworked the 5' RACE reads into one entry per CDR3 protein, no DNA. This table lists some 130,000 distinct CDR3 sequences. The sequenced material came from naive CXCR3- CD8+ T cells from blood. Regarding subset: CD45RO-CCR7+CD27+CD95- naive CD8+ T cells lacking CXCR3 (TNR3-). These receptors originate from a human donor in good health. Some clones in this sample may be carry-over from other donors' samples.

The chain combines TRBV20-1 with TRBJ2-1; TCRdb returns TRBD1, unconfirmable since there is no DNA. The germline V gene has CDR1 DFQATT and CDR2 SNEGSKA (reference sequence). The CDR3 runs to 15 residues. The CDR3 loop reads CSASRADETDNEQFF.

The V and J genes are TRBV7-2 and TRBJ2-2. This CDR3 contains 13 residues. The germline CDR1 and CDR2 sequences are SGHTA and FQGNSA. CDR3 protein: CASSLVPGGELFF.

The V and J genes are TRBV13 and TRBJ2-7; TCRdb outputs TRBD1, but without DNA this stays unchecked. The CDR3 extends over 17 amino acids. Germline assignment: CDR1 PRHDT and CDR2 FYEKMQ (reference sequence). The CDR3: CASSFWGLGQGSYEQYF.

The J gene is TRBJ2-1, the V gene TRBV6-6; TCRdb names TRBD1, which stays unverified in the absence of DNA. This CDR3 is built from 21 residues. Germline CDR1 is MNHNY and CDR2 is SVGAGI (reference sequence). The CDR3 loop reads CASSYPETGGGRGPLYNEQFF.

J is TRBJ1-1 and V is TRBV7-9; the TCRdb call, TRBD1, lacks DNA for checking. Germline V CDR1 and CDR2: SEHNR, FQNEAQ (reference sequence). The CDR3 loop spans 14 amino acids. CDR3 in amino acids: CASSANRGIFEAFF. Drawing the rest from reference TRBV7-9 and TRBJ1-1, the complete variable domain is DTGVSQNPRHKITKRGQNVTFRCDPISEHNRLYWYRQTLGQGPEFLTYFQNEAQLEKSRLLSDRFSAERPKGSFSTLEIQRTEQGDSAMYLCASSANRGIFEAFFGQGTRLTVV.

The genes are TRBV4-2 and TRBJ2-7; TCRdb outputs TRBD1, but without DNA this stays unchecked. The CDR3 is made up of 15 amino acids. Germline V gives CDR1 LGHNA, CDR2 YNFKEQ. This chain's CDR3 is CASSQESQGRYEQYF.

The chain's CDR3 is CASSLLSAQGYNEQFF. V usage is TRBV5-1 and J usage is TRBJ2-1; TCRdb proposes TRBD1, but this gene call is untestable without DNA. Germline V gene data show CDR1 as SGHRS and CDR2 as YFSETQ. The CDR3 totals 16 residues.

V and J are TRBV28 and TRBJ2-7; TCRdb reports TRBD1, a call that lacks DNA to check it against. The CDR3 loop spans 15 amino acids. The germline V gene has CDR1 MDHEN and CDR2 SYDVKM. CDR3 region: CASSFLGTDSYEQYF.

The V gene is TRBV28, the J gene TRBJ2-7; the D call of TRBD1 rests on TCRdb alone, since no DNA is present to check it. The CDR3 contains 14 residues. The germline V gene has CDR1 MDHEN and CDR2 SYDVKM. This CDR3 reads CASSFGDSPGEQYF.

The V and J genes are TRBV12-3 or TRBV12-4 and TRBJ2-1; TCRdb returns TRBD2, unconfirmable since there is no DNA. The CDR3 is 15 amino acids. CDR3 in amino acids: CASSPRTSGWDEQFF.

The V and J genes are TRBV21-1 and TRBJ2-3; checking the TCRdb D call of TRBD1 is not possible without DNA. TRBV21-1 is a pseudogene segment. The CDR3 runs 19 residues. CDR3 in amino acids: CASSKGGTLQGDSTDTQYF.

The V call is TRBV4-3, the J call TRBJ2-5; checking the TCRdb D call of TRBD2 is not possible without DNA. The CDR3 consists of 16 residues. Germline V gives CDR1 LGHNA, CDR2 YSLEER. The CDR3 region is CASSQGTVRGQETQYF.

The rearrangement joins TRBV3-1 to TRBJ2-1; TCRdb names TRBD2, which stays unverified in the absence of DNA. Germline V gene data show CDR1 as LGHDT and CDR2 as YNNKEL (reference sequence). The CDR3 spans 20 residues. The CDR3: CASSPRPLAGGPSSHNEQFF.

The CDR3 loop is CASILYYPVNVRETQYF. The chain is built from TRBV5-5 and TRBJ2-5; the TRBD1 assignment by TCRdb is unverifiable without DNA. CDR3 length equals 17 residues. Germline V gene data show CDR1 as SGHKS and CDR2 as YYEKEE (reference sequence).

The chain's CDR3 is CASNLIGGNEQFF. The chain carries TRBV28 and TRBJ2-1; lacking DNA, the TRBD1 call made by TCRdb goes unchecked. The CDR3 loop spans 13 amino acids. Germline CDR1 is MDHEN and CDR2 is SYDVKM. The full variable domain, with the rest looked up from reference TRBV28 and TRBJ2-1, is DVKVTQSSRYLVKRTGEKVFLECVQDMDHENMFWYRQDPGLGLRLIYFSYDVKMKEKGDIPEGYSVSREKKERFSLILESASTNQTSMYLCASNLIGGNEQFFGPGTRLTVL.

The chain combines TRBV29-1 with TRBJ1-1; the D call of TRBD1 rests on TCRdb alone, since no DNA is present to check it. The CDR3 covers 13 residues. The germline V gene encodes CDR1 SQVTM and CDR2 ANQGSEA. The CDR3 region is CSVGDSPNTEAFF.

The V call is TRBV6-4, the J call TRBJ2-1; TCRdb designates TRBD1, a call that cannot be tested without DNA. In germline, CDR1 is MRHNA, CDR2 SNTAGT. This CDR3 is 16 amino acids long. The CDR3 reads CASSDVLGDSDNEQFF.

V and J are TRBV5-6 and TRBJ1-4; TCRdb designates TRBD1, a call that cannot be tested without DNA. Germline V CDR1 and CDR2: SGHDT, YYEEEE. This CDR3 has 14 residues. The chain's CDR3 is CASSPGTGNEKLFF.

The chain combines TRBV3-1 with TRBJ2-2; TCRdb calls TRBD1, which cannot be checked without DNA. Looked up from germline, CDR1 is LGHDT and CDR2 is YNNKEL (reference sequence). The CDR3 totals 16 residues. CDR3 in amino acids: CASSQESGAHTGELFF.

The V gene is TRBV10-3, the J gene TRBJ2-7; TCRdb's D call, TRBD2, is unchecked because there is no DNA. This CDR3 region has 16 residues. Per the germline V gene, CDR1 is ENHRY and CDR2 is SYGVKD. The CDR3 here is CAISESLLGTFYEQYF.

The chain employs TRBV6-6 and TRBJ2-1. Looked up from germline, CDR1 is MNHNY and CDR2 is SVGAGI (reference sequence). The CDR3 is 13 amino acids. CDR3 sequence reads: CASSRSNYNEQFF.

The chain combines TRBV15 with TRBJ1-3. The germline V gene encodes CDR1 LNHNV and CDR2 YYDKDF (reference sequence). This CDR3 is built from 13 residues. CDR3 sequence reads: CATSGIRGNTIYF.

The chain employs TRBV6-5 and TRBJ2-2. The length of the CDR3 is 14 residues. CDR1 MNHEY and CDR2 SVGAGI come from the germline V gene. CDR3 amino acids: CASSYVSDTGELFF.

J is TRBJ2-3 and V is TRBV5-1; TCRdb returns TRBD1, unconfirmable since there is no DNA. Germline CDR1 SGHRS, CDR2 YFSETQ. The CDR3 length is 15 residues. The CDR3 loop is CASSSGTLGADTQYF.

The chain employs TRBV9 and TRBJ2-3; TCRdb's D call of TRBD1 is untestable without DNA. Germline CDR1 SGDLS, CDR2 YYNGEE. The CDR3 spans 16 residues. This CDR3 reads CASSPLGGQVTDTQYF.

CDR3 protein: CASSFTRNDEQFF. The V gene is TRBV7-3, the J gene TRBJ2-1. The CDR3 loop spans 13 amino acids. Germline V gives CDR1 SGHTA, CDR2 FQGTGA. The complete variable domain, with remaining parts taken from reference TRBV7-3 and TRBJ2-1, reads GAGVSQTPSNKVTEKGKYVELRCDPISGHTALYWYRQSLGQGPEFLIYFQGTGAADDSGLPNDRFFAVRPEGSVSTLKIQRTERGDSAVYLCASSFTRNDEQFFGPGTRLTVL.

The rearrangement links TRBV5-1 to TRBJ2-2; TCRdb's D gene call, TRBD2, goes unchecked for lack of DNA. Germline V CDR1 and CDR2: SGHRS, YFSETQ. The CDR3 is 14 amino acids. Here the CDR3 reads CASSYSGNTGELFF.